This T cell receptor (beta chain) was identified during a study of shared clonotypes between healthy human individuals. Whole-study findings and limits: Relative to their counterparts shared across all four donors, non-shared clonotypes exhibited diminished generation probabilities.

Generated by immunoSEQ multiplex PCR, the TCRdb table keeps only in-frame clones and is missing some. The table lists 190,000 or so clones, 65% to 70% of them singletons, with 8% to 13% in the top ten. Adult donors, all healthy and HIV-negative, had no recent acute infections or vaccinations. After removal of 7 bases from V and 8 bases from J, the junction contained 10 bases not matched to a gene. The germline CDR1 and CDR2 sequences are MNHNS and SASEGT. The CDR3 contains 15 residues. Worth noting for this clone: Its cognate antigen is unknown.

The rearrangement links TRBV6-1 to TRBJ1-4; 10 positions agree with TRBD1. Sequenced sample: memory CD4+ T cells sorted from blood. Subset of the sample: CD45RA-negative fraction. The sequence was obtained from a man aged 25 to 40 in good health. Written as DNA, the CDR3 is TGTGCCAGCATCAATTACGGGACAGGGGAAGAAAAACTGTTTTTT. It yields the protein CASINYGTGEEKLFF.